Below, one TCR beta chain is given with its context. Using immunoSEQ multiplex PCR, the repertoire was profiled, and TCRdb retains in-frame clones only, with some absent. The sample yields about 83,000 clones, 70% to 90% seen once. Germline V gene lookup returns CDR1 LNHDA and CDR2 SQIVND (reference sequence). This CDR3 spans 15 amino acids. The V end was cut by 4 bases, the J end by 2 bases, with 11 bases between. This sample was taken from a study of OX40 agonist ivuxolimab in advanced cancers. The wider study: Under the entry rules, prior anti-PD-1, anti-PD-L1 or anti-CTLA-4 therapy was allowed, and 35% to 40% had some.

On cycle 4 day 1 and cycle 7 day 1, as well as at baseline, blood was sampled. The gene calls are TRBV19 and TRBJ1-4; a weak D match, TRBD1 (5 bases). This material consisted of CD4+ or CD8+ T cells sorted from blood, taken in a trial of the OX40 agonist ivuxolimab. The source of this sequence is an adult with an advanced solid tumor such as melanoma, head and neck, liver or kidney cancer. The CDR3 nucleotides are TGTGCCAGTAGTACCCCAGGGAGCACTAATGAAAAACTGTTTTTT. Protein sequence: CASSTPGSTNEKLFF.